This TCR beta chain was sequenced for a study of T cell responses to AZD1222 COVID-19 vaccine. Study observations and caveats: Spike as a whole was targeted by vaccine-associated CD4 TCRs, dominant at 160-218 and 743-854. Unmutated variant regions are reportedly the target of nearly half of TCRs that are spike-specific. Repertoire samples came only from after the peak T cell response. Possibly, clonal diversity was underestimated; donors were largely white British and included more females.

Produced via immunoSEQ multiplex PCR; TCRdb's table is partial and in-frame only. Of approximately 150,000 clones listed, approximately 92% are singletons. Comment on this clone: Its cognate antigen is unknown.

Trimming stripped 6 bases from V and 8 bases from J, with 14 bases between. The germline gives CDR1 LGHNA, CDR2 YNFKEQ. The CDR3 loop spans 14 amino acids. The clonotype originates from an adult in good health. The sequences come from peripheral blood, collected on day 0 of AZD1222 vaccination. This rearrangement joins TRBV4-2 to TRBJ1-6; no definite D call. CDR3 region: CASSSDVEDSPLHF. The CDR3, as DNA: TGTGCCAGCAGTTCCGATGTGGAAGATTCACCCCTCCACTTT.